This T cell receptor beta chain was sequenced during a study of neoadjuvant anti-PD-1 for oral cavity cancer. Trimming took 5 bases from V and 4 from J; bases not matched to a gene: 6. The CDR3 has 15 residues. Germline CDR1 reads MNHNS; CDR2 reads SASEGT. Blood libraries mostly used about 500 ng genomic DNA, six replicates each. Data came from immunoSEQ multiplex PCR; TCRdb stores just in-frame clones and leaves some out. The sample holds about 72,000 clones, about 85% seen once. As to time point: after neoadjuvant nivolumab, at surgical resection. V is TRBV6-1 and J is TRBJ2-2; TRBD1 agrees at 8 bases. The input for sequencing was PBMCs, taken after nivolumab (anti-PD-1) treatment. The sequence derives from a person aged 35 to 85 with oral cavity squamous cell carcinoma. The CDR3 reads CASSLQGATTGELFF. The CDR3 coding sequence is TGTGCCAGCAGTCTCCAGGGGGCAACCACCGGGGAGCTGTTTTTT.